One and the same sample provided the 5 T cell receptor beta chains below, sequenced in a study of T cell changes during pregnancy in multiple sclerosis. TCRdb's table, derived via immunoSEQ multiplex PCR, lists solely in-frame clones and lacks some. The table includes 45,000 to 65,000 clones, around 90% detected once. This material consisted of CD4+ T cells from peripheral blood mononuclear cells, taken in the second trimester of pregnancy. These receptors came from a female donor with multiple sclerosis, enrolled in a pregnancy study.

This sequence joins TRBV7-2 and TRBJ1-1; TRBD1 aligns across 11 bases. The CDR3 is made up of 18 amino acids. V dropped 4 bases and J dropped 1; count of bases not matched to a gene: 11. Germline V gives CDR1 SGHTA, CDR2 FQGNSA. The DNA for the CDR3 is TGTGCCAGCAGCTCGGACAGGGGGCGCGGTTGGACGAACACTGAAGCTTTCTTT. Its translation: CASSSDRGRGWTNTEAFF.

CDR3 sequence reads: CASSWGTSNYGYTF. CDR3 DNA: TGCGCCAGCAGTTGGGGGACAAGTAACTATGGCTACACCTTC. This rearrangement joins TRBV4-1 to TRBJ1-2; D is possibly TRBD1 (6 bases). The V and J ends lost 6 bases and 1 base respectively, with 12 bases between them. Per germline, CDR1 MGHRA and CDR2 YSYEKL. The CDR3 loop spans 14 amino acids.

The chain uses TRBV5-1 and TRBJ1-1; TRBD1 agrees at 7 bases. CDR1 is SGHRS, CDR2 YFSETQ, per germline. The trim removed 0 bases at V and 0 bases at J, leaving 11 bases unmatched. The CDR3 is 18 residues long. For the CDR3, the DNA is TGCGCCAGCAGCTTGGGAGGACAGGTGAGACTCATGAACACTGAAGCTTTCTTT. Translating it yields CASSLGGQVRLMNTEAFF.

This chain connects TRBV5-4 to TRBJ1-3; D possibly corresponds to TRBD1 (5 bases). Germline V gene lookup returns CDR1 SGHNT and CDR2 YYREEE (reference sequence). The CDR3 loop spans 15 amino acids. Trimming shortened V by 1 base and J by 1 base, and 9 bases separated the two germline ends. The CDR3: CASSLTGGSGNTIYF. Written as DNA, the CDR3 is TGTGCCAGCAGCTTGACGGGGGGATCTGGAAACACCATATATTTT.

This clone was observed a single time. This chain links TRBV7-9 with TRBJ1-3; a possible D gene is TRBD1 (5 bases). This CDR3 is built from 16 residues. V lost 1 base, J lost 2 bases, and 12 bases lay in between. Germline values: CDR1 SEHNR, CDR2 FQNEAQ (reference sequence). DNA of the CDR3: TGTGCCAGCAGCTTAGAGACAGTCATGGCTGGAAACACCATATATTTT. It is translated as CASSLETVMAGNTIYF.